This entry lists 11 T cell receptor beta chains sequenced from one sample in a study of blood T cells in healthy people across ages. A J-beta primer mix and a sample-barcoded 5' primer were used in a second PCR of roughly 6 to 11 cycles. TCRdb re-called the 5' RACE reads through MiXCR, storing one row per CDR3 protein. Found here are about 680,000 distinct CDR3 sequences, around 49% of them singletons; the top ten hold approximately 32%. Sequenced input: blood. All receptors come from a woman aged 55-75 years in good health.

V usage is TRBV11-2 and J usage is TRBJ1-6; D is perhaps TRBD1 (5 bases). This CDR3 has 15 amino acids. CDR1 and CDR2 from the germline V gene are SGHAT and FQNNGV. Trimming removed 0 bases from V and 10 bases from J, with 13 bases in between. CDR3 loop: CASSLDSGAYSPLHF. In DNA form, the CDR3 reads TGTGCCAGCAGCTTAGATAGCGGGGCCTACTCACCCCTCCACTTT. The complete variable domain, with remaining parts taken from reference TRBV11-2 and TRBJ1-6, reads EAGVAQSPRYKIIEKRQSVAFWCNPISGHATLYWYQQILGQGPKLLIQFQNNGVVDDSQLPKDRFSAERLKGVDSTLKIQPAKLEDSAVYLCASSLDSGAYSPLHFGNGTRLTVT.

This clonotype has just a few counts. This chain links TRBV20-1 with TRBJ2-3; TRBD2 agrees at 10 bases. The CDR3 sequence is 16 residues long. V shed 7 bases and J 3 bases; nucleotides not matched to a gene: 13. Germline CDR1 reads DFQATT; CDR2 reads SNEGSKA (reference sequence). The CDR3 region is CSVKPLAGVLTDTQYF. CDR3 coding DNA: TGCAGTGTTAAACCCCTAGCGGGAGTGTTGACAGATACGCAGTATTTT.

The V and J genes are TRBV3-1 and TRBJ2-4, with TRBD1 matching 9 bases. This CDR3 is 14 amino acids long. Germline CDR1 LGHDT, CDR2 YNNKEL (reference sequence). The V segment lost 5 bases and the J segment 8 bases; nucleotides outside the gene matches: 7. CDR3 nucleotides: TGTGCCAGCAGCTACGGACAGGGGATAGACATTCAGTACTTC. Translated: CASSYGQGIDIQYF.

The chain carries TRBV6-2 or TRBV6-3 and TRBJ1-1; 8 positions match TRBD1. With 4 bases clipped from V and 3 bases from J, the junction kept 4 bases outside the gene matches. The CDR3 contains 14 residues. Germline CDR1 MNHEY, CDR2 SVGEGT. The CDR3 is CASSSGGADTEAFF. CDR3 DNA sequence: TGTGCCAGCAGTTCAGGGGGCGCGGACACTGAAGCTTTCTTT.

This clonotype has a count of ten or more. The CDR3 sequence: CASSLPSSSYEQYF. The CDR3 bases are TGCGCCAGCAGCTTGCCCTCGAGCTCCTACGAGCAGTACTTC. The chain combines TRBV5-1 with TRBJ2-7, with D hard to call. V was clipped by 1 base and J by 0 bases, with 8 bases between them. From germline, CDR1 is SGHRS and CDR2 YFSETQ. The CDR3 spans 14 residues.

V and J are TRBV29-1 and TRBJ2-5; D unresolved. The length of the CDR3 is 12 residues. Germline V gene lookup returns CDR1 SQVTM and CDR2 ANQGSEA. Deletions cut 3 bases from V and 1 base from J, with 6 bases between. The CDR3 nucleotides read TGCAGCGTTGACGACACCCAAGAGACCCAGTACTTC. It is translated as CSVDDTQETQYF.

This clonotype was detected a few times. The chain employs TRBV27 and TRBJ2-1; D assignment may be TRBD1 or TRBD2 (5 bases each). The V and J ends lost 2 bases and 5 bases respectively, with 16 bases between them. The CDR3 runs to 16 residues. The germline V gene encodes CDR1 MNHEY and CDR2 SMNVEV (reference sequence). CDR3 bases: TGTGCCAGCAGTTTACGTGGTGGGGGTTTAAACAATGAGCAGTTCTTC. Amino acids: CASSLRGGGLNNEQFF.

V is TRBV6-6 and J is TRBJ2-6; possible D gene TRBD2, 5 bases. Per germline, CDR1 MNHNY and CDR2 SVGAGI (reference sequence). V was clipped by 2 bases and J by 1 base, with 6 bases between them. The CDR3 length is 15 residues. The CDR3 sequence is CASSYGSSGANVLTF. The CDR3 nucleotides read TGTGCCAGCAGTTACGGGAGTTCTGGGGCCAACGTCCTGACTTTC.

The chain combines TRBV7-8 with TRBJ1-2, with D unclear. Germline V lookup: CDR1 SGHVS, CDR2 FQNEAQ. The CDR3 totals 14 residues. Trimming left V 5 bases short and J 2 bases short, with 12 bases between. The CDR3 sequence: CASSVKTPNYGYTF. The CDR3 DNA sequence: TGTGCCAGCAGCGTTAAGACGCCCAACTATGGCTACACCTTC. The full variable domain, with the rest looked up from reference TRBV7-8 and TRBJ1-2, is GAGVSQSPRYKVAKRGQDVALRCDPISGHVSLFWYQQALGQGPEFLTYFQNEAQLDKSGLPSDRFFAERPEGSVSTLKIQRTQQEDSAVYLCASSVKTPNYGYTFGSGTRLTVV.

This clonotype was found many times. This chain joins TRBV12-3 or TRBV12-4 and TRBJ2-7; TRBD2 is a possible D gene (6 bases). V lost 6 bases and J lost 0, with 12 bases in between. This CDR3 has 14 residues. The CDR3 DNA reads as TGTGCCAGCAGCCTGGGACTGAGCTCCTACGAGCAGTACTTC. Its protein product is CASSLGLSSYEQYF.

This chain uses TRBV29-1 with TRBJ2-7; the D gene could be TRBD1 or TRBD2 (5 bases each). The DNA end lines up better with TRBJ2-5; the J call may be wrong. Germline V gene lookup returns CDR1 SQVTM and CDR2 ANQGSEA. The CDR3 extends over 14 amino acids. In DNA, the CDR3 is TGCAGCGTTGACGGTTCCGGGACCAGGGAGACCCAGTACTTC. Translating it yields CSVDGSGTRETQYF.